A single sample is the source of the 30 T cell receptor beta chains below, sequenced in a study of T-cell reconstitution after alpha-beta-depleted transplantation in children. Preparing the TCRbeta library involved the use of unique molecular identifiers. TCRdb independently ran MiXCR on the PCR reads; one entry per CDR3 protein. The sample carries around 96,000 distinct CDR3 sequences, 9% to 15% recorded once. The sequenced sample was PBMCs from the stem cell graft donor, obtained from the stem cell graft. The receptors originated from a human donor who donated a stem cell graft to a child with inherited bone marrow failure.

In its sample, this clonotype was seen many times. V usage is TRBV19 and J usage is TRBJ2-3; D possibly corresponds to TRBD2 (5 bases). V lost 5 bases, J lost 2 bases, and 8 bases lay in between. Germline V gene sequence: CDR1 LNHDA, CDR2 SQIVND (reference sequence). The CDR3 consists of 13 residues. CDR3 region: CASSPTTTDTQYF. The CDR3 bases are TGTGCCAGTAGTCCGACTACCACAGATACGCAGTATTTT.

This clonotype was recorded many times. This chain joins TRBV7-9 and TRBJ2-2; tentative D call: TRBD2 (6 bases). V lost 6 bases to trimming and J lost 2 bases, with 19 bases between them. Per germline, CDR1 SEHNR and CDR2 FQNEAQ (reference sequence). This CDR3 spans 17 amino acids. Here the CDR3 DNA reads TGTGCCAGCAGACCGGGCGGCGGGGACGGAAACACCGGGGAGCTGTTTTTT. It encodes CASRPGGGDGNTGELFF.

This clonotype occurred many times. The rearrangement joins TRBV20-1 to TRBJ1-1, with D unclear. This CDR3 region has 15 residues. Germline V CDR1 and CDR2: DFQATT, SNEGSKA (reference sequence). V dropped 0 bases and J dropped 5 bases, with 16 bases sitting between them. The CDR3 region is CSARDLDPIFTEAFF. The CDR3 DNA is TGCAGTGCTAGAGATTTGGACCCCATCTTTACTGAAGCTTTCTTT.

This clonotype came up many times. This chain uses TRBV7-9 with TRBJ2-4; D may be TRBD2 (6 bases). Germline CDR1 reads SEHNR; CDR2 reads FQNEAQ (reference sequence). The V gene lost 7 bases and the J gene lost 8 bases, with 9 bases spanning the gap. The CDR3 is made up of 11 amino acids. Here the CDR3 DNA reads TGTGCCAGCACCCCGGGGGACATTCAGTACTTC. Its protein is CASTPGDIQYF.

CDR3 in amino acids: CASTADPQGTQYF. Written as DNA, the CDR3 is TGTGCCAGTACGGCAGACCCGCAGGGGACCCAGTACTTC. This chain connects TRBV19 to TRBJ2-5; possible D gene TRBD1, 5 bases. The length of the CDR3 is 13 residues. V was trimmed by 7 bases and J by 7 bases, leaving 16 bases between them. Germline lookup yields CDR1 LNHDA and CDR2 SQIVND (reference sequence).

This clonotype was seen at least ten times. J is TRBJ2-7 and V is TRBV7-9; possible D gene TRBD1, 6 bases. Germline V gene data show CDR1 as SEHNR and CDR2 as FQNEAQ (reference sequence). The length of the CDR3 is 15 residues. Trimming pared 5 bases from V and 2 bases from J, leaving 16 bases between. This chain's CDR3 is CASSHYRDKPYEQYF. The CDR3 DNA follows: TGTGCCAGCAGCCACTACCGGGACAAGCCCTACGAGCAGTACTTC.

This chain uses TRBV7-3 with TRBJ2-5, with a weak D call TRBD1 (5 bases). Germline CDR1 and CDR2: SGHTA and FQGTGA. This CDR3 region has 13 residues. Trimming removed 3 bases at V and 5 bases at J, with 10 bases between. CDR3 in amino acids: CASSLDPGETQYF. The CDR3 nucleotides are TGTGCCAGCAGCTTGGACCCAGGGGAGACCCAGTACTTC.

This clonotype was found many times. The chain recombines TRBV20-1 with TRBJ2-5; the match to TRBD1 covers 10 bases. The CDR3 is 15 residues long. CDR1 and CDR2 (germline): DFQATT, SNEGSKA (reference sequence). Germline trimming cut 0 bases from V and 4 bases from J; bases unmatched to any gene: 5. The CDR3 reads CSARDGTGESETQYF. For the CDR3, the DNA is TGCAGTGCTAGAGATGGGACAGGGGAGTCAGAGACCCAGTACTTC.

This clonotype has at least ten counts. The chain has TRBV29-1 and TRBJ2-1, with 10 bases fitting TRBD2. Germline V lookup: CDR1 SQVTM, CDR2 ANQGSEA. J gave up 0 bases and V 1 base, and 9 bases lay outside the gene matches. This CDR3 region has 18 residues. This CDR3 reads CSVEGSSGSLSSYNEQFF. The CDR3 nucleotides read TGCAGCGTTGAAGGGTCTAGCGGGAGTTTGAGCTCCTACAATGAGCAGTTCTTC.

This clonotype was counted ten times or more. V is TRBV27 and J is TRBJ1-6, with D unresolved. The CDR3 extends over 14 amino acids. The ends were cut back, 8 bases at V and 8 bases at J, with 16 bases in the middle. Germline V gene lookup returns CDR1 MNHEY and CDR2 SMNVEV (reference sequence). The CDR3 region has the DNA TGTGCCAGCCGGGGAGTGGGTGGGTATTCACCCCTCCACTTT. The encoded protein is CASRGVGGYSPLHF.

The sample holds many counts of this clonotype. The CDR3 DNA reads as TGTGCCAGCAGCTTAGGAATAGCGGGGGGCGGTTTGTCAGATACGCAGTATTTT. Protein: CASSLGIAGGGLSDTQYF. V gene TRBV7-2 combines with J gene TRBJ2-3, with 10 positions matching TRBD2. Trimming took 1 base from V and 4 from J; bases not matched to a gene: 11. CDR1 and CDR2 (germline): SGHTA, FQGNSA. The CDR3 is made up of 18 amino acids.

This clonotype was seen repeatedly, ten times or more. This rearrangement joins TRBV7-8 to TRBJ2-3, with a tentative D call TRBD1 (6 bases). The ends were cut back, 3 bases at V and 3 bases at J, with 19 bases in the middle. This CDR3 region has 17 residues. Germline V gene sequence: CDR1 SGHVS, CDR2 FQNEAQ. Here the CDR3 reads CASSFKGTPRDTDTQYF. Here the CDR3 DNA reads TGTGCCAGCAGCTTTAAAGGGACACCGAGGGATACAGATACGCAGTATTTT.

This clonotype appeared a few times. The chain couples TRBV28 to TRBJ1-5; 8 bases align to TRBD1. V lost 6 bases, J lost 6 bases, and 7 bases stayed unmatched. This CDR3 contains 14 residues. The germline V gene has CDR1 MDHEN and CDR2 SYDVKM. CDR3 sequence (DNA): TGTGCCAGCAGGAGGACAGGGCGTAGTCAGCCCCAGCATTTT. It is translated as CASRRTGRSQPQHF.

This clonotype has a count of ten or more. The J gene is TRBJ2-7, the V gene TRBV5-1, with TRBD2 matching over 14 bases. This CDR3 spans 17 amino acids. Germline CDR1 is SGHRS and CDR2 is YFSETQ. V shed 3 bases, J shed 6 bases, and the junction held 11 bases outside the gene matches. The DNA for the CDR3 is TGCGCCAGCAGCTCCGGGACTAGCGGGGGAGCCCGTCGCGAGCAGTACTTC. Protein sequence: CASSSGTSGGARREQYF.

In this sample, this clonotype turned up many times. The chain combines TRBV5-6 with TRBJ1-1; 7 positions match TRBD1. The CDR3 covers 14 residues. Germline V lookup: CDR1 SGHDT, CDR2 YYEEEE. Losses at the gene ends were 2 bases for V and 4 bases for J; bases not matched to a gene: 5. The CDR3 DNA reads TGTGCCAGCAGCTTTTCAACAGGGGCCACTGAAGCTTTCTTT. This translates into CASSFSTGATEAFF.

This clonotype was found once. The chain carries TRBV19 and TRBJ2-1; TRBD1 matches at 9 bases. The germline gives CDR1 LNHDA, CDR2 SQIVND (reference sequence). CDR3 length: 15 amino acids. V trimming: 1 base; J trimming: 6 bases; junction bases outside the gene matches: 4. CDR3 region: CASSIGDREGNEQFF. DNA for the CDR3: TGTGCCAGTAGTATAGGGGACAGGGAGGGCAATGAGCAGTTCTTC. The entire variable domain, with the rest obtained from reference TRBV19 and TRBJ2-1, is as follows: DGGITQSPKYLFRKEGQNVTLSCEQNLNHDAMYWYRQDPGQGLRLIYYSQIVNDFQKGDIAEGYSVSREKKESFPLTVTSAQKNPTAFYLCASSIGDREGNEQFFGPGTRLTVL.

The rearrangement joins TRBV29-1 to TRBJ1-5; tentative D call: TRBD1 (5 bases). The CDR3 totals 13 residues. The V end lost 6 bases, the J end lost 0 bases, and 9 bases lay between the germline ends. CDR1 and CDR2 (germline): SQVTM, ANQGSEA. The chain's CDR3 is CSVGENSNQPQHF. The CDR3 bases are TGCAGCGTGGGGGAAAATAGCAATCAGCCCCAGCATTTT.

This clonotype was seen many times. The chain couples TRBV20-1 to TRBJ2-3; 13 nucleotides line up with TRBD2. J gave up 7 bases and V 6 bases, and 4 bases lay outside the gene matches. Germline CDR1 and CDR2: DFQATT and SNEGSKA (reference sequence). The CDR3 contains 13 residues. As DNA, the CDR3 is TGCAGTGCAAGGACTAGCGGGAGTAATACGCAGTATTTT. Protein product: CSARTSGSNTQYF.

This clonotype was seen a few times. The chain links TRBV27 to TRBJ2-7; 10 bases are shared with TRBD1. Germline V gene data show CDR1 as MNHEY and CDR2 as SMNVEV (reference sequence). The J segment lost 6 bases and the V segment lost 3 bases, leaving 8 bases of the junction unmatched. The CDR3 is 15 amino acids. The CDR3 spells CASSFADRGRGEQYF. CDR3 bases: TGTGCCAGCAGTTTCGCCGACAGGGGGCGAGGCGAGCAGTACTTC.

The chain has TRBV9 and TRBJ1-3; D gene unclear. V was cut by 0 bases and J by 0 bases, with 4 bases left in between. The CDR3 totals 14 residues. CDR1 is SGDLS, CDR2 YYNGEE, per germline. The CDR3 protein is CASSVERSGNTIYF. Here the CDR3 DNA reads TGTGCCAGCAGCGTAGAACGCTCTGGAAACACCATATATTTT.

This clonotype was seen at least ten times. The chain recombines TRBV29-1 with TRBJ2-5; no firm D call. The CDR3 is 13 residues long. The V end lost 1 base, the J end lost 1 base, and 7 bases lay between the germline ends. The germline gives CDR1 SQVTM, CDR2 ANQGSEA. The CDR3 is CSVEGTVQETQYF. In nucleotides, the CDR3 is TGCAGCGTTGAAGGAACAGTCCAAGAGACCCAGTACTTC. Using reference TRBV29-1 and TRBJ2-5 for the parts outside the CDR3, the full variable domain is SAVISQKPSRDICQRGTSLTIQCQVDSQVTMMFWYRQQPGQSLTLIATANQGSEATYESGFVIDKFPISRPNLTFSTLTVSNMSPEDSSIYLCSVEGTVQETQYFGPGTRLLVL.

The V and J genes are TRBV23-1 and TRBJ2-7, with 9 bases fitting TRBD1. TRBV23-1 is annotated as an ORF whose role is uncertain. The CDR3 runs to 14 residues. J gave up 4 bases and V 8 bases, and 9 bases lay outside the gene matches. The CDR3 nucleotides read TGCGCCAGCCGTAAGGGGACAGGGAATTACGAGCAGTACTTC. This encodes CASRKGTGNYEQYF.

This clonotype was recorded at least ten times. V usage is TRBV4-3 and J usage is TRBJ2-7, with D hard to call. CDR1 and CDR2 from the germline V gene are LGHNA and YSLEER. This CDR3 has 15 residues. With 3 bases removed from V and 2 bases from J, the gap between germline ends came to 14 bases. This CDR3 is CASSQSPAWAYEQYF. CDR3 coding DNA: TGCGCCAGCAGCCAGAGCCCGGCTTGGGCCTACGAGCAGTACTTC.

This clonotype showed up just a few times. This chain connects TRBV7-2 to TRBJ2-7; 7 bases line up with TRBD2. The J segment lost 3 bases and the V segment lost 5 bases, leaving 10 bases of the junction unmatched. Germline V CDR1 and CDR2: SGHTA, FQGNSA. The CDR3 spans 15 residues. The CDR3 sequence: CASSPTSPTFYEQYF. The CDR3, as DNA: TGTGCCAGCAGCCCGACTAGCCCGACGTTCTACGAGCAGTACTTC.

This clonotype was found many times. This chain uses TRBV7-8 with TRBJ2-1; no firm D call. The CDR3 contains 16 residues. Germline CDR1 and CDR2: SGHVS and FQNEAQ. Trimming took off 3 bases at V and 0 bases at J, with 12 bases between the two ends. The CDR3 is CASSFLPRGSYNEQFF. The CDR3 nucleotides are TGTGCCAGCAGCTTCTTGCCCCGAGGCTCCTACAATGAGCAGTTCTTC.

Many counts were recorded for this clonotype. The chain employs TRBV5-1 and TRBJ2-1, with a tentative D call TRBD2 (6 bases). V was pared by 4 bases and J by 8 bases, with 19 bases between. CDR3 length: 15 amino acids. The germline V gene encodes CDR1 SGHRS and CDR2 YFSETQ. CDR3 sequence reads: CASSAYPWRLDEQFF. The DNA for the CDR3 is TGCGCCAGCAGCGCCTATCCGTGGAGACTAGATGAGCAGTTCTTC.

The rearrangement uses TRBV29-1 and TRBJ1-2; D gene unclear. Germline CDR1 is SQVTM and CDR2 is ANQGSEA. V was cut by 4 bases and J by 1 base, with 4 bases left in between. The CDR3 extends over 11 amino acids. The CDR3 region is CSVVLNYGYTF. CDR3 nucleotides: TGCAGCGTTGTGCTTAACTATGGCTACACCTTC.

This chain links TRBV3-1 with TRBJ2-2, with D possibly TRBD1 on 6 matching bases. V was trimmed by 10 bases and J by 3 bases, leaving 18 bases between them. From germline, CDR1 is LGHDT and CDR2 YNNKEL (reference sequence). The CDR3 runs to 15 residues. The CDR3: CATSQPTGYTGELFF. The CDR3 DNA follows: TGTGCCACCTCCCAACCGACAGGCTACACCGGGGAGCTGTTTTTT.

This clonotype was recorded a few times. The chain recombines TRBV5-1 with TRBJ2-1; 12 positions agree with TRBD2. Germline CDR1 SGHRS, CDR2 YFSETQ. The CDR3 is 16 amino acids. The ends lost 4 bases at V and 8 bases at J; junction bases unmatched: 10. For the CDR3, the DNA is TGCGCCAGCAGCCGATCTAGCGGGGGGGCGCGGGATGAGCAGTTCTTC. Protein: CASSRSSGGARDEQFF.

To note about this clonotype: Mismatch with germline at one junction end may stem from a read error. This chain links TRBV6-2 or TRBV6-3 with TRBJ2-1, with no clear D. There are 12 residues in the CDR3. The germline gives CDR1 MNHEY, CDR2 SVGEGT. The CDR3 loop reads CASSYSPPEHFF. CDR3 DNA: TGTGCCAGCAGTTACTCGCCCCCTGAGCATTTCTTC.